This T cell receptor (beta chain) was found in a study of vaccination effects on CD4 cells after COVID-19. Broader study findings: Few convalescent patients were included, and no early post-infection timepoints were sampled.

Profiled with immunoSEQ multiplex PCR; TCRdb holds only in-frame clones, not every one. The sample comprises about 35,000 clones, approximately 71% of which are singletons, and 4.2% rests with the top ten. Following culture for nine to ten days, CD4+ T cells were isolated. Germline V gives CDR1 SGDLS, CDR2 YYNGEE. The V end was cut by 3 bases, the J end by 7 bases, with 11 bases between. The CDR3 runs 14 residues. With regard to this clone: Its matching antigen is unknown.

The source of this sequence is a human donor who received a COVID-19 vaccine. The J gene is TRBJ1-6, the V gene TRBV9; no firm D call. Source: CD4+ T cells from PBMCs cultured without peptide, taken before COVID-19 vaccination. The CDR3 is CASSARELNSPLHF. The CDR3 DNA reads TGTGCCAGCAGCGCCCGGGAGTTAAATTCACCCCTCCACTTT.